The 2 T cell receptor beta chains listed next were all sequenced from one sample in a study of blood T cell repertoires in COVID-19 (dated by TCRdb to the early 2020s). Receptor amplification or capture employed the immunoSEQ multiplex PCR assay. The table was pulled from immuneACCESS by TCRdb, which kept in-frame rearrangements only. Such tables lose some clones; where checked, under half of the loss comes from unresolved V genes, and the rest has no known cause. This sample holds roughly 26,000 clones; around 93% were observed only once. The ten largest clones take up around 2.8% of the sample. The sequenced sample consisted of peripheral blood. Receptor source: a human donor in a cohort sampled during active COVID-19.

The rearrangement links TRBV5-1 to TRBJ1-1; TRBD1 is a possible D gene (5 bases). The CDR3 loop spans 17 amino acids. V was pared by 2 bases and J by 4 bases, with 21 bases between. The germline gives CDR1 SGHRS, CDR2 YFSETQ. The CDR3 DNA is TGCGCCAGCAGCTTCGACCCAGCCCAGGGCTACGGCACTGAAGCTTTCTTT. It is translated as CASSFDPAQGYGTEAFF.

This clone was seen a few times. CDR3 sequence reads: CASSSAAGSGNTIYF. The CDR3 region has the DNA TGTGCCAGCAGCTCCGCGGCAGGGTCTGGAAACACCATATATTTT. The chain carries TRBV5-6 and TRBJ1-3; the D gene is possibly TRBD1 (5 bases). V dropped 3 bases and J dropped 1 base, with 11 bases sitting between them. Germline-derived CDR1 and CDR2 are SGHDT and YYEEEE. The CDR3 length is 15 residues.